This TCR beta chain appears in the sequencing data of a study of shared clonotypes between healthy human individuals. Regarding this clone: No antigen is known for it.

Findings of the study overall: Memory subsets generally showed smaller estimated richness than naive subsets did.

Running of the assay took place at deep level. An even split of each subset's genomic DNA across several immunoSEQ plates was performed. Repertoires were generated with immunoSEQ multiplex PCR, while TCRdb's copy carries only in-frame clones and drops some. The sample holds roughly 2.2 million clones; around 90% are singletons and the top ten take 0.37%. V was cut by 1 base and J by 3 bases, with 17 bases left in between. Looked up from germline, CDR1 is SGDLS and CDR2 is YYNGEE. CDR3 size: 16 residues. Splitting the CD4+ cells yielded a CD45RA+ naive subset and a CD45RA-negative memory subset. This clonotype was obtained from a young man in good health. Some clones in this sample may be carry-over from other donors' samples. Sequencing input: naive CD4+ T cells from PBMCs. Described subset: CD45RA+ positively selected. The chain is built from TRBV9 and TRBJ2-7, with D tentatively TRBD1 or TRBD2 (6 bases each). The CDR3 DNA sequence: TGTGCCAGCAGCGTAAGGGGGGACACCTCGGGCTACGAGCAGTACTTC. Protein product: CASSVRGDTSGYEQYF. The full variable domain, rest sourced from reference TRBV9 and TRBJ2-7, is DSGVTQTPKHLITATGQRVTLRCSPRSGDLSVYWYQQSLDQGLQFLIQYYNGEERAKGNILERFSAQQFPDLHSELNLSSLELGDSALYFCASSVRGDTSGYEQYFGPGTRLTVT.